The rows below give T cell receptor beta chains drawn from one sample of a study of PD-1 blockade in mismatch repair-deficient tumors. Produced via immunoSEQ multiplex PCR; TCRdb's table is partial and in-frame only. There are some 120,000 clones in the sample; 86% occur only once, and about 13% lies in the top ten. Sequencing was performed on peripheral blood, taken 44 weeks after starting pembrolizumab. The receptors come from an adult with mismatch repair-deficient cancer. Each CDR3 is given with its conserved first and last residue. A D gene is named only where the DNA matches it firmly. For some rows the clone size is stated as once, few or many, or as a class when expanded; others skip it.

DNA: TGTGCCAGCTCACCGTGCTGCGGGGAAGTTACCGGGGAGCTGTTTTTT; CDR3: CASSPCCGEVTGELFF; V: TRBV18; J: TRBJ2-2; D: -; size: -
DNA: TGCGCCAGCAGCTTGAACGCAGGCTCTAGCACAGATACGCAGTATTTT; CDR3: CASSLNAGSSTDTQYF; V: TRBV5-1; J: TRBJ2-3; D: -; size: few
DNA: TGTGCCAGCAGCTGGAAAGGCACCGGGGAGCTGTTTTTT; CDR3: CASSWKGTGELFF; V: TRBV7-9; J: TRBJ2-2; D: -; size: -
DNA: TGTGCCATCAGTCTCGGTCGCAGGGATGAAAAACTGTTTTTT; CDR3: CAISLGRRDEKLFF; V: TRBV10-3; J: TRBJ1-4; D: -; size: -
DNA: TGTGCCAGCAGCTTAACGGGCCTAGCGGGAGGGCAAGAGACCCAGTACTTC; CDR3: CASSLTGLAGGQETQYF; V: TRBV7-3; J: TRBJ2-5; D: TRBD2; size: -
DNA: TGTGCCACCAGCAGAGATCAGGGTGTAAATTACGAGCAGTACTTC; CDR3: CATSRDQGVNYEQYF; V: TRBV15; J: TRBJ2-7; D: -; size: -
DNA: TGTGCCAGCAGTGAAGAGGGACGTACGCAGTATTTT; CDR3: CASSEEGRTQYF; V: TRBV6-1; J: TRBJ2-3; D: -; size: -
DNA: TGTGCCAGCAGCTCGGGACTAGCCAATGAGCAGTTCTTC; CDR3: CASSSGLANEQFF; V: TRBV7-6; J: TRBJ2-1; D: TRBD2; size: few
DNA: TGTGCCAGTACCTATCTGGGGGGCAGTGGCTACACCTTC; CDR3: CASTYLGGSGYTF; V: TRBV19; J: TRBJ1-2; D: -; size: -
DNA: TGTGCCAGCTCACCAGTGGGGAGCACAGATACGCAGTATTTT; CDR3: CASSPVGSTDTQYF; V: TRBV18; J: TRBJ2-3; D: -; size: -
DNA: TGTGCCATCAGTGAGTACGGGACAGGGGGATCCGGGGAGCTGTTTTTT; CDR3: CAISEYGTGGSGELFF; V: TRBV10-3; J: TRBJ2-2; D: TRBD1; size: -
DNA: TGTGCCAGCAGCTTAAGATCGAGGAGCGGCTACACCTTC; CDR3: CASSLRSRSGYTF; V: TRBV7-2; J: TRBJ1-2; D: -; size: -
DNA: TGTGCCAGCAGACTCAGCCCACAGGGTACGGCCGGGGAGCTGTTTTTT; CDR3: CASRLSPQGTAGELFF; V: TRBV6-6; J: TRBJ2-2; D: -; size: -
DNA: TGTGCCAGCAGCCCTCTGGCAGATACGCAGTATTTT; CDR3: CASSPLADTQYF; V: TRBV11-3; J: TRBJ2-3; D: -; size: -
DNA: TGTGCCTGGTCACAGAGGCTGGGGGTACTCGCCTACGAGCAGTACTTC; CDR3: CAWSQRLGVLAYEQYF; V: TRBV30; J: TRBJ2-7; D: -; size: -
DNA: TGCAGCGTTGATCTCTTCGTGGGGGACACTGAAGCTTTCTTT; CDR3: CSVDLFVGDTEAFF; V: TRBV29-1; J: TRBJ1-1; D: -; size: -
DNA: TGTGCCTGGTCTACAGGGTACCCTTTCGAGGATACGCAGTATTTT; CDR3: CAWSTGYPFEDTQYF; V: TRBV30; J: TRBJ2-3; D: -; size: -
DNA: TGTGCCAGCAGCAAAGTAGTAGGGGACAGGAACAATGAGCAGTTCTTC; CDR3: CASSKVVGDRNNEQFF; V: TRBV21-1; J: TRBJ2-1; D: -; size: -